This T cell receptor (beta chain) was retrieved from a study of a mutant IDH1 vaccine in newly diagnosed glioma. Background on the study: Patients got radiotherapy, temozolomide, or both beforehand, and most got both.

Germline V gene sequence: CDR1 SEHNR, CDR2 FQNEAQ (reference sequence). Trimming removed 4 bases from V and 2 bases from J; junction bases left unmatched: 9. The CDR3 covers 17 residues. Time point meaning: week 23, last vaccination. In the vaccine, a single dose held 300 ug of the mutant IDH1 20-mer peptide, along with topical imiquimod. Assay used: immunoSEQ multiplex PCR; TCRdb lists only in-frame clones, some missing. The table lists tens of thousands of clones, about 80% of them singletons. With respect to this clone: The antigen remains unidentified.

The chain joins TRBV7-9 to TRBJ2-7; 12 bases agree with TRBD2. The clonotype originates from a man aged 35 to 55 with glioma. This material consisted of PBMCs, taken from a glioma patient whose treatment included an IDH1 peptide vaccine. In DNA, the CDR3 is TGTGCCAGCAGCTCCCTCCGGACTAGCGGGGTAACCTACGAGCAGTACTTC. This codes for CASSSLRTSGVTYEQYF.